Described below is a single T cell receptor (beta chain) sequence and its context. Its antigen is still unknown. Libraries were prepared by immunoSEQ multiplex PCR; TCRdb keeps only in-frame clonotypes and omits some of them. Among around 160,000 clones listed, about nine tenths were seen once. The source of the sample is a study of T cell responses to AZD1222 COVID-19 vaccine. General study points: Donor demographics were predominantly white British with a female majority; clonal diversity may be underestimated. The study found vaccine-associated CD4 TCRs spanning spike, dominant at 160-218 and 743-854.

V gave up 8 bases and J gave up 2 bases; unmatched junction bases: 11. CDR1 and CDR2 from the germline V gene are GTSNPN and SVGIG (reference sequence). The CDR3 has 15 amino acids. The source material was peripheral blood, sampled on day 0 of AZD1222 vaccination. The receptor comes from an adult in good health. The rearrangement joins TRBV30 to TRBJ2-2; the match to TRBD1 covers 7 bases. The CDR3 spells CARTRTGANTGELFF. The CDR3 coding sequence is TGTGCCCGGACTCGGACAGGCGCAAACACCGGGGAGCTGTTTTTT.